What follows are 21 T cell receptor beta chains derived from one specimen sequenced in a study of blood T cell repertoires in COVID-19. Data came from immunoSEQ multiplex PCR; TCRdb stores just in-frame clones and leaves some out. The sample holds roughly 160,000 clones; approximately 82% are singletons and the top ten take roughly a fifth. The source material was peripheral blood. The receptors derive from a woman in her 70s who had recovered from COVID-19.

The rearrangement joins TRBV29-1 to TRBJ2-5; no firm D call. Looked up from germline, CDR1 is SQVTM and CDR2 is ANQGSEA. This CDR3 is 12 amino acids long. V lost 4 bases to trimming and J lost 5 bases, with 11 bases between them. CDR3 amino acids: CSVVRVLETQYF. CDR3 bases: TGCAGCGTTGTTCGGGTACTGGAGACCCAGTACTTC.

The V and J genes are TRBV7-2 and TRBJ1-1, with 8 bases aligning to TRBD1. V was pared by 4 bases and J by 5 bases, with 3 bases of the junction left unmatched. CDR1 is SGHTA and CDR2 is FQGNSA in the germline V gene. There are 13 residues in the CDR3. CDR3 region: CASSYHRGTEAFF. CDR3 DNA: TGTGCCAGCAGCTATCACAGGGGGACTGAAGCTTTCTTT.

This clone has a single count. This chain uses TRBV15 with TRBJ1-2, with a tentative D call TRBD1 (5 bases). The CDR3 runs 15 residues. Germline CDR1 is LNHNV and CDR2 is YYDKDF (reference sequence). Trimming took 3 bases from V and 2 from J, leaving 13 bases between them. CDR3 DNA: TGTGCCACCAGCAGTCGGGGGTACTTAAACTATGGCTACACCTTC. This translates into CATSSRGYLNYGYTF.

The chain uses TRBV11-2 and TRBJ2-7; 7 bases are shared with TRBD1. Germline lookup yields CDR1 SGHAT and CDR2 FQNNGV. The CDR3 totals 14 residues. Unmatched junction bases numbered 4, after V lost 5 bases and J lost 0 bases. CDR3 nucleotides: TGTGCCAGCAGCCCAGGGGGTCACTCCTACGAGCAGTACTTC. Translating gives CASSPGGHSYEQYF.

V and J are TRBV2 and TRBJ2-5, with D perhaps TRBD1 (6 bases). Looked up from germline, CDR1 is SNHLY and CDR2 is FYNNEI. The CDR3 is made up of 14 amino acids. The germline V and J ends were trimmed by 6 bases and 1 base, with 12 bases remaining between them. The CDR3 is CASRQGSPQETQYF. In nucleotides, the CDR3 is TGTGCCAGCAGGCAGGGGTCCCCCCAAGAGACCCAGTACTTC.

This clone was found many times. Written as DNA, the CDR3 is TGTGCCAGCAGCACCCCGGGGGGGCTGAACACTGAAGCTTTCTTT. It encodes CASSTPGGLNTEAFF. This chain joins TRBV7-9 and TRBJ1-1; tentatively, D is TRBD1 (6 bases). CDR3 size: 15 residues. Germline-derived CDR1 and CDR2 are SEHNR and FQNEAQ (reference sequence). Trimming left V 5 bases short and J 0 bases short, with 13 bases between.

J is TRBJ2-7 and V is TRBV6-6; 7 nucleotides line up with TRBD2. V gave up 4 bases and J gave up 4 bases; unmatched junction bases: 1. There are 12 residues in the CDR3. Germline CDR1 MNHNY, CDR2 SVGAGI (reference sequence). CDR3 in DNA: TGTGCCAGCAGTTCGGGGGGTTACGAGCAGTACTTC. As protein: CASSSGGYEQYF.

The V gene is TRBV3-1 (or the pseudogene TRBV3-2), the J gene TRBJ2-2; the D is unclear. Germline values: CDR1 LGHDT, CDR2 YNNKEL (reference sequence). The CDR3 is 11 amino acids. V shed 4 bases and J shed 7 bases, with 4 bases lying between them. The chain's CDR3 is CASSRSGELFF. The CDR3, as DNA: TGTGCCAGCAGCCGGAGCGGGGAGCTGTTTTTT.

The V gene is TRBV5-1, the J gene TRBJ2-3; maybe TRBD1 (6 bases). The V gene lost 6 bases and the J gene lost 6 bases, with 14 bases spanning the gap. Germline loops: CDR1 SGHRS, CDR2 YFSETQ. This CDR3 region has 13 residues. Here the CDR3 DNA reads TGCGCCAGCACAACACAGGGCGGGGATACGCAGTATTTT. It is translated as CASTTQGGDTQYF.

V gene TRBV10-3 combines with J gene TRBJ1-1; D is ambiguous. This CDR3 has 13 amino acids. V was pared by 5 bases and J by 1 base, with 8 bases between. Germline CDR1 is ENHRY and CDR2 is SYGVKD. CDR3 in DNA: TGTGCCATCAGTCCCCGGGGGAACACTGAAGCTTTCTTT. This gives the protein CAISPRGNTEAFF.

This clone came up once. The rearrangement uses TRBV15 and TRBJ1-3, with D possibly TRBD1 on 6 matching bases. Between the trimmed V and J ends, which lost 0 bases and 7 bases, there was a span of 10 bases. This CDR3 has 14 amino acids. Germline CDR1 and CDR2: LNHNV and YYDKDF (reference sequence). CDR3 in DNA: TGTGCCACCAGCAGAGACAGGGGCGGCAACACCATATATTTT. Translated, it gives CATSRDRGGNTIYF.

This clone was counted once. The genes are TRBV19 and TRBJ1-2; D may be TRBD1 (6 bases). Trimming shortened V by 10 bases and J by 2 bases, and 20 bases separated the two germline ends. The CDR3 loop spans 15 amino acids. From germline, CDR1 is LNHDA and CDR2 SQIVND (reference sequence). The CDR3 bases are TGTGCCACCCAACCGACAGGCTCCCTAAACTATGGCTACACCTTC. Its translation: CATQPTGSLNYGYTF.

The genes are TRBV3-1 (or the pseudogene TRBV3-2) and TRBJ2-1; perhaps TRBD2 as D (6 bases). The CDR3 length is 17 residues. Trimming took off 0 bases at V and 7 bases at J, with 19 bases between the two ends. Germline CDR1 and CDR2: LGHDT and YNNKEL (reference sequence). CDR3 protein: CASSQDLGEVGENEQFF. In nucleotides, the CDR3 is TGTGCCAGCAGCCAAGATTTGGGGGAGGTTGGGGAGAATGAGCAGTTCTTC.

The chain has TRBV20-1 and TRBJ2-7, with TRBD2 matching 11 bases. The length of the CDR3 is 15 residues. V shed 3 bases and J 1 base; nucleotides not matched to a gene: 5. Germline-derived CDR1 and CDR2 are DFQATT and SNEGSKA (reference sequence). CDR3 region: CSASGTSGPSYEQYF. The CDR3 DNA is TGCAGTGCTAGTGGGACTAGCGGCCCTTCCTACGAGCAGTACTTC.

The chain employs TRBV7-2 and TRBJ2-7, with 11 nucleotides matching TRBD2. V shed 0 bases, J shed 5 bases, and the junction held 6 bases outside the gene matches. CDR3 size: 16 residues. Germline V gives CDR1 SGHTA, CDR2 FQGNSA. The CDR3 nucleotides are TGTGCCAGCAGCTTAGCCGGTAGCGGGGGGGCCCACGAGCAGTACTTC. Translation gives CASSLAGSGGAHEQYF.

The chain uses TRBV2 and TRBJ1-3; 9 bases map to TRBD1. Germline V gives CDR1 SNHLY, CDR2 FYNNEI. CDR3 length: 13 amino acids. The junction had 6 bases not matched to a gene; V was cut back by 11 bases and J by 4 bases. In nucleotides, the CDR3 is TGTGCCCAACGGGACAGGGAAGGAAACACCATATATTTT. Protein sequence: CAQRDREGNTIYF. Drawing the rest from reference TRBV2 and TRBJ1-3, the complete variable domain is EPEVTQTPSHQVTQMGQEVILRCVPISNHLYFYWYRQILGQKVEFLVSFYNNEISEKSEIFDDQFSVERPDGSNFTLKIRSTKLEDSAMYFCAQRDREGNTIYFGEGSWLTVV.

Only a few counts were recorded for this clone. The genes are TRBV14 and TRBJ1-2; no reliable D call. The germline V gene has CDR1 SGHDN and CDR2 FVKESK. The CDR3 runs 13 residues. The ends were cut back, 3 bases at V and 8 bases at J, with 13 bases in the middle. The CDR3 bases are TGTGCCAGCAGCCAGATGGACGGGAGGGGCTACACCTTC. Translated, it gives CASSQMDGRGYTF.

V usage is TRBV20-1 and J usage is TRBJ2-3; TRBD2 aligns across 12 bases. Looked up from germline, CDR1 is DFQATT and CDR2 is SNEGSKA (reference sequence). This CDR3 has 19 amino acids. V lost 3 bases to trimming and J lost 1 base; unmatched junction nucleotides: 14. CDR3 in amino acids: CSASWGYLAGGPRTDTQYF. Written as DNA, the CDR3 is TGCAGTGCTAGTTGGGGGTACCTAGCGGGAGGGCCGCGCACAGATACGCAGTATTTT.

The CDR3, as DNA: TGTGCCAGCAGCTTAGAGTTGACAGGGGACGGCTACACCTTC. This codes for CASSLELTGDGYTF. The chain has TRBV11-1 and TRBJ1-2; TRBD1 aligns across 8 bases. Germline loops: CDR1 SGHAT, CDR2 FQDESV (reference sequence). This CDR3 has 14 amino acids. The J segment lost 8 bases and the V segment lost 1 base, leaving 6 bases of the junction unmatched. Using reference TRBV11-1 and TRBJ1-2 for the parts outside the CDR3, the full variable domain is EAEVAQSPRYKITEKSQAVAFWCDPISGHATLYWYRQILGQGPELLVQFQDESVVDDSQLPKDRFSAERLKGVDSTLKIQPAELGDSAMYLCASSLELTGDGYTFGSGTRLTVV.

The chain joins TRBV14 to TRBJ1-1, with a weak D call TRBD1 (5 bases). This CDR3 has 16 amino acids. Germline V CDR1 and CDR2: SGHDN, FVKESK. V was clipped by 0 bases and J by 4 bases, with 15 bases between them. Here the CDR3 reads CASSQDWGRVGTEAFF. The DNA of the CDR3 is TGTGCCAGCAGCCAAGATTGGGGCAGGGTGGGCACTGAAGCTTTCTTT. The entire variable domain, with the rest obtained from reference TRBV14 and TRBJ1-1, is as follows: EAGVTQFPSHSVIEKGQTVTLRCDPISGHDNLYWYRRVMGKEIKFLLHFVKESKQDESGMPNNRFLAERTGGTYSTLKVQPAELEDSGVYFCASSQDWGRVGTEAFFGQGTRLTVV.

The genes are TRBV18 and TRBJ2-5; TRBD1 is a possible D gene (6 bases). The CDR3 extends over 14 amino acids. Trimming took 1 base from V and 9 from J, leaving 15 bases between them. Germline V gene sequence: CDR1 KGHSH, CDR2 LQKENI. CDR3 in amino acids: CASSPQTGPGAQYF. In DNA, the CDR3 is TGTGCCAGCTCACCACAGACAGGACCAGGGGCCCAGTACTTC.